This T cell receptor (beta chain) stems from a study of beta chain features in type 1 diabetes. This CDR3 has 14 residues. Trimming at V came to 2 bases and at J to 8 bases, leaving 6 bases not matched to a gene. The germline CDR1 and CDR2 sequences are MGHRA and YSYEKL. Findings of the study overall: These data did not resolve whether HLA type affects TCRB rearrangement.

Concerning this clone: Antigen specificity is unknown.

The authors reverse transcribed all of the isolated RNA, so sequencing captured expressed TCRB transcripts. Assay used: immunoSEQ multiplex PCR; TCRdb lists only in-frame clones, some missing. The data show about half a million clones, roughly 11% seen once. This clonotype originated in a woman younger than 35 in good health. The chain carries TRBV4-1 and TRBJ2-4; 7 bases fit TRBD1. The sequenced sample was naive CD4+ T cells from blood. CDR3 sequence: CASSQPRQGDIQYF. In DNA, the CDR3 is TGCGCCAGCAGCCAACCCAGACAGGGAGACATTCAGTACTTC.